These 6 T cell receptor beta chains were all obtained from the same sample, sequenced in a study of response to subunit inactivated influenza vaccine (dated by TCRdb to the late 2010s). Libraries were built with RT-PCR. The sequencer was an Illumina HiSeq 2500. Through fastp at Q25 and MiXCR, TCRdb rebuilt clones from the public reads, retaining in-frame beta chains. Every entry covers one CDR3 protein and lists the most common genes and DNA from its rows. This sample holds 750,000 to 850,000 distinct CDR3 sequences; less than 20% were observed only once. Roughly 11% of the sample is held by the ten biggest clonotypes. Specimen: PBMCs from blood, collected roughly 5 days after vaccination. These receptors all come from a man in his fifties who received an inactivated influenza vaccine. Donor details come from another sample of the same person, matched by shared clones.

The chain links TRBV10-3 to TRBJ1-1, with D uncertain. Germline CDR1 reads ENHRY; CDR2 reads SYGVKD. V dropped 6 bases and J dropped 8 bases, with 10 bases sitting between them. CDR3 size: 11 residues. CDR3 DNA sequence: TGTGCCATCAGCGGAATGGGCGAAGCTTTCTTT. Translated, it gives CAISGMGEAFF.

This clonotype appeared a few times. The V and J genes are TRBV27 and TRBJ2-1; D not certain. Trimming took 8 bases from V and 6 from J, leaving 11 bases between them. The germline gives CDR1 MNHEY, CDR2 SMNVEV (reference sequence). The CDR3 has 12 amino acids. CDR3 in amino acids: CASSRGSNEQFF. The CDR3 nucleotides read TGTGCCAGCTCCCGTGGAAGCAATGAGCAGTTCTTC.

This clonotype was seen a few times. The chain is built from TRBV7-9 and TRBJ1-5; the match to TRBD1 covers 8 bases. The CDR3 covers 14 residues. CDR1 and CDR2 (germline): SEHNR, FQNEAQ (reference sequence). The ends lost 4 bases at V and 7 bases at J; junction bases unmatched: 6. CDR3 DNA: TGTGCCAGCAGCTCCTCGACAGGGGAACAGCCCCAGCATTTT. It yields the protein CASSSSTGEQPQHF.

This clonotype turned up a few times. The chain links TRBV7-2 to TRBJ2-7; 11 bases fit TRBD2. V trimming: 5 bases; J trimming: 4 bases; junction bases outside the gene matches: 4. CDR3 length: 14 residues. Germline loops: CDR1 SGHTA, CDR2 FQGNSA. The CDR3 DNA sequence: TGTGCCAGCAGCACCCGGACTAGCGGGTACGAGCAGTACTTC. It yields the protein CASSTRTSGYEQYF.

The rearrangement joins TRBV20-1 to TRBJ2-4, with 8 bases lining up with TRBD1. Germline values: CDR1 DFQATT, CDR2 SNEGSKA (reference sequence). Trimming cost V 7 bases and J 9 bases; bases outside gene matches: 14. There are 14 residues in the CDR3. CDR3 DNA: TGCAGTGTTGACGGACAGGGCGGGGTCGGCATTCAGTACTTC. Translation gives CSVDGQGGVGIQYF.

A note on this clonotype: A clone one base away is much larger, so this may be a read error. The chain employs TRBV5-1 and TRBJ1-3; D uncertain. The CDR3 is 19 amino acids. Germline CDR1 and CDR2: SGHRS and YFSETQ. Trimming shortened V by 4 bases and J by 0 bases, and 23 bases separated the two germline ends. The CDR3 protein is CASSLSYVITVNSGNTIYF. The CDR3 nucleotides are TGCGCCAGCAGCCTGAGCTACGTGATCACGGTTAACTCTGGAAACACCATATATTTT.